The 16 T cell receptor beta chains presented below share a single source sample, sequenced in a study of CD8 T cells in ankylosing spondylitis. Via MiXCR, TCRdb re-called the 5' RACE reads, giving one row per CDR3 protein. The sample lists around 320,000 distinct CDR3 sequences, under 25% occurring once. Source material: blood, either unsorted or a sorted T cell fraction (not recorded which). These receptors came from a female donor with ankylosing spondylitis or in good health (not recorded which).

The genes are TRBV7-2 and TRBJ2-4; D remains ambiguous. Germline V gene lookup returns CDR1 SGHTA and CDR2 FQGNSA. V shed 5 bases and J shed 1 base, with 12 bases lying between them. The CDR3 runs to 15 residues. This CDR3 reads CASSTPVGAKNIQYF. In nucleotides, the CDR3 is TGTGCCAGCAGCACCCCGGTTGGGGCCAAAAACATTCAGTACTTC.

This clonotype appeared a few times. The rearrangement joins TRBV20-1 to TRBJ1-4, with D tentatively TRBD1 (6 bases). The V gene lost 3 bases and the J gene lost 7 bases, with 12 bases spanning the gap. The CDR3 consists of 13 residues. Germline V gene data show CDR1 as DFQATT and CDR2 as SNEGSKA (reference sequence). CDR3 sequence (DNA): TGCAGTGCTAGCGGGGGCAGCAGTGAAAAACTGTTTTTT. This encodes CSASGGSSEKLFF.

The chain is built from TRBV12-3 or TRBV12-4 and TRBJ1-2; 7 bases are a match to TRBD1. V lost 7 bases to trimming and J lost 7 bases; unmatched junction nucleotides: 18. The CDR3 runs 16 residues. DNA of the CDR3: TGTGCCAGCAAAACCTCCCTAAAGACAGGGCGGCGTGGCTACACCTTC. Its protein is CASKTSLKTGRRGYTF.

This clonotype was found a few times. The chain combines TRBV13 with TRBJ2-5; 10 nucleotides match TRBD1. The V segment lost 6 bases and the J segment 5 bases; nucleotides outside the gene matches: 12. The CDR3 spans 16 residues. Germline CDR1 and CDR2: PRHDT and FYEKMQ (reference sequence). CDR3 region: CASRSSRDRGRETQYF. CDR3 bases: TGTGCCAGCAGATCTTCCCGGGACAGGGGACGCGAGACCCAGTACTTC.

The chain combines TRBV6-2 or TRBV6-3 with TRBJ2-1, with a possible D match to TRBD1 (6 bases). Trimming stripped 2 bases from V and 6 bases from J, with 17 bases between. CDR3 length: 16 residues. Germline assignment: CDR1 MNHEY and CDR2 SVGEGT. The CDR3 loop is CASSYRLLKGVNEQFF. Here the CDR3 DNA reads TGTGCCAGCAGTTACCGACTCCTGAAGGGGGTCAATGAGCAGTTCTTC.

The chain joins TRBV29-1 to TRBJ1-1, with D tentatively TRBD1 (5 bases). The CDR3 sequence is 13 residues long. The V end was cut by 5 bases, the J end by 3 bases, with 13 bases between. Germline V gene data show CDR1 as SQVTM and CDR2 as ANQGSEA. The CDR3 sequence is CSVKGRAYTEAFF. CDR3 bases: TGCAGCGTTAAGGGCAGGGCTTACACTGAAGCTTTCTTT.

This chain uses TRBV4-1 with TRBJ2-6; 8 bases fit TRBD1. The V segment lost 3 bases and the J segment 2 bases; nucleotides outside the gene matches: 15. The CDR3 consists of 20 residues. Germline CDR1 reads MGHRA; CDR2 reads YSYEKL. The CDR3 sequence is CASSHPNRTGFGAGANVLTF. The CDR3, as DNA: TGCGCCAGCAGCCACCCAAATCGGACAGGGTTTGGTGCTGGGGCCAACGTCCTGACTTTC.

This clonotype was observed a few times. The CDR3 nucleotides are TGTGCCAGCAGCCCAGGACAGACTAGAGGGGAGCTGTTTTTT. Residues: CASSPGQTRGELFF. The gene calls are TRBV7-2 and TRBJ2-2, with D perhaps TRBD1 or TRBD2 (6 bases each). V was shortened by 5 bases and J by 8 bases, with 15 bases between the two germline ends. The CDR3 loop spans 14 amino acids. CDR1 SGHTA and CDR2 FQGNSA come from the germline V gene. The full variable domain, completed using reference TRBV7-2 and TRBJ2-2, is GAGVSQSPSNKVTEKGKDVELRCDPISGHTALYWYRQSLGQGLEFLIYFQGNSAPDKSGLPSDRFSAERTGGSVSTLTIQRTQQEDSAVYLCASSPGQTRGELFFGEGSRLTVL.

V and J are TRBV6-2 or TRBV6-3 and TRBJ2-1; D unresolved. CDR3 length equals 18 residues. V dropped 2 bases and J dropped 0 bases, with 17 bases sitting between them. Germline values: CDR1 MNHEY, CDR2 SVGEGT. CDR3 loop: CASSYVRGPLRSYNEQFF. The CDR3 nucleotides read TGTGCCAGCAGTTACGTTCGTGGACCACTGCGCTCCTACAATGAGCAGTTCTTC.

The chain has TRBV18 and TRBJ1-1; D gene uncertain. V lost 4 bases and J 6 bases, leaving 12 bases between the germline ends. The CDR3 has 13 amino acids. CDR1 and CDR2 from the germline V gene are KGHSH and LQKENI. CDR3 sequence: CASSHGVEAEAFF. For the CDR3, the DNA is TGTGCCAGCTCACACGGGGTTGAGGCTGAAGCTTTCTTT.

The chain recombines TRBV15 with TRBJ1-5; D is unresolved. Germline V gene lookup returns CDR1 LNHNV and CDR2 YYDKDF (reference sequence). The germline V and J ends were trimmed by 0 bases and 7 bases, with 7 bases remaining between them. This CDR3 spans 13 amino acids. CDR3 DNA: TGTGCCACCAGCAGAGATAGAGGACAGCCCCAGCATTTT. It specifies CATSRDRGQPQHF.

This clonotype has a handful of counts. The chain recombines TRBV4-3 with TRBJ1-2; 9 positions agree with TRBD1. CDR3 length equals 15 residues. Unmatched junction bases numbered 6, after V lost 3 bases and J lost 4 bases. Germline lookup yields CDR1 LGHNA and CDR2 YSLEER. CDR3 protein: CASSHEGQGSYGYTF. DNA of the CDR3: TGCGCCAGCAGCCACGAGGGACAGGGATCCTATGGCTACACCTTC.

The table lists this clonotype with a few counts. The V gene is TRBV5-6, the J gene TRBJ1-1; D may be TRBD1 (5 bases). The V gene lost 3 bases and the J gene lost 4 bases, with 10 bases spanning the gap. Looked up from germline, CDR1 is SGHDT and CDR2 is YYEEEE. The length of the CDR3 is 13 residues. The CDR3 protein is CASSWGRATEAFF. The CDR3 DNA reads TGTGCCAGCAGCTGGGGCAGGGCCACTGAAGCTTTCTTT.

This clonotype was found many times. The genes are TRBV20-1 and TRBJ2-3; weak D call: TRBD2 (5 bases). The CDR3 consists of 13 residues. Trimming cost V 7 bases and J 2 bases, with 13 bases left between them. Germline CDR1 DFQATT, CDR2 SNEGSKA (reference sequence). CDR3 loop: CSDEGTLTDTQYF. CDR3 in DNA: TGCAGTGACGAGGGAACCCTCACAGATACGCAGTATTTT.

This chain uses TRBV20-1 with TRBJ2-7; TRBD2 agrees at 8 bases. The germline gives CDR1 DFQATT, CDR2 SNEGSKA (reference sequence). Trimming cost V 6 bases and J 2 bases; bases outside gene matches: 6. This CDR3 has 13 residues. The CDR3 sequence: CSAGVAGTYEQYF. In DNA form, the CDR3 reads TGCAGTGCCGGGGTAGCGGGGACCTACGAGCAGTACTTC.

J is TRBJ1-2 and V is TRBV24-1; no definite D call. CDR1 is KGHDR, CDR2 SFDVKD, per germline. The CDR3 loop spans 11 amino acids. Trimming shortened V by 0 bases and J by 5 bases, and 0 bases separated the two germline ends. This CDR3 reads CATSDLYGYTF. The CDR3 nucleotides read TGTGCCACCAGTGATTTGTATGGCTACACCTTC.